A selection of T cell receptor beta chains follows, all from one sample in a study of shared clonotypes between healthy human individuals. Profiled with immunoSEQ multiplex PCR; TCRdb holds only in-frame clones, not every one. Of around 1.1 million clones in the sample, about four fifths were seen once. Sequencing was performed on memory CD4+ T cells from PBMCs. The receptors were gathered from a man in his late teens or twenties in good health. Some clones in this sample may be carry-over from other donors' samples. CDR3s leave out the opening cysteine and the closing phenylalanine or tryptophan. A D gene is named only where the DNA matches it firmly.

CDR3	V	length	J	D
ASSLTKAEAF	TRBV28	10	TRBJ1-1	.
ASSKNRNYGYT	TRBV21-1	11	TRBJ1-2	.
ASSLVSGSNQPQH	TRBV7-2	13	TRBJ1-5	.
ASSQGFQGKRSNEQF	TRBV4-1	15	TRBJ2-1	.
ASRGLMMNTIY	TRBV19	11	TRBJ1-3	.
ATSRREVEQF	TRBV15	10	TRBJ2-1	.
ASSRRGDRGRIISGANVLT	TRBV7-8	19	TRBJ2-6	TRBD1
ASSPTPTNEKLF	TRBV5-1	12	TRBJ1-4	.
ASSFARIDTQY	TRBV5-6	11	TRBJ2-3	.
ASSVGQGYDEQY	TRBV5-6	12	TRBJ2-7	TRBD1
ASRGTGDTYEQY	TRBV6-6	12	TRBJ2-7	TRBD1
ATTTPTDTQY	TRBV28	10	TRBJ2-3	.
SVRSGTGGIDYGYT	TRBV29-1	14	TRBJ1-2	TRBD1
ASRQWLNEQF	TRBV27	10	TRBJ2-1	.
AWSKGTGGLQY	TRBV30	11	TRBJ2-7	.
ASSFRGGSPYNEQF	TRBV7-9	14	TRBJ2-1	TRBD2
ASSIVGDYNEQF	TRBV19	12	TRBJ2-1	.
ASSQGQRMEKLF	TRBV14	12	TRBJ1-4	.
ASGGRPGEKLF	TRBV9	11	TRBJ1-4	.
AWSVQGGGRQPQH	TRBV30	13	TRBJ1-5	TRBD1
AVGGQQVLNSPLH	TRBV28	13	TRBJ1-6	TRBD1
ASSLEGTGGEKLF	TRBV5-1	13	TRBJ1-4	TRBD1
ASSLTTGNTEAF	TRBV5-1	12	TRBJ1-1	.
ASSSGLAGGVDTQY	TRBV7-3	14	TRBJ2-3	TRBD2
AWSLPGQGQYGYT	TRBV30	13	TRBJ1-2	TRBD1
ASSTQGIAYEQY	TRBV2	12	TRBJ2-7	TRBD1
SVVGQTYEQY	TRBV29-1	10	TRBJ2-7	.
ASSPGPKETQY	TRBV5-4	11	TRBJ2-5	.
ASSLSIRGAGELF	TRBV28	13	TRBJ2-2	TRBD2
AIPGNGADQPQH	TRBV28	12	TRBJ1-5	.